This T cell receptor beta chain was recorded in a study of HIV-infected patients and healthy controls. cDNA was made from approximately 0.55 ug RNA using alpha and beta constant primers. Each of the alpha and beta chains got its own library through chain-specific third strand synthesis with indices. TCRdb used MiXCR to reprocess the 5' RACE reads, holding one entry per CDR3 protein. The repertoire holds 19,000 or so distinct CDR3 sequences, with about 8.5% as singletons. V was pared by 6 bases and J by 1 base, with 12 bases between. The CDR3 length is 13 residues. CDR1 SQVTM and CDR2 ANQGSEA come from the germline V gene. Antiretroviral therapy had run roughly three months, about 14 weeks, before follow-up blood collection. Whole blood was used without fractionation, so all unsorted peripheral T cells were included. This clonotype appeared many times.

The TCR comes from an adult with HIV infection. The starting material was blood, obtained during antiretroviral therapy. The V call is TRBV29-1, the J call TRBJ1-1; D remains unclear. The CDR3: CSVSRVQNTEAFF. The CDR3, as DNA: TGCAGCGTCTCAAGGGTCCAGAACACTGAAGCTTTCTTT. The full variable domain, its missing parts supplied by reference TRBV29-1 and TRBJ1-1, is SAVISQKPSRDICQRGTSLTIQCQVDSQVTMMFWYRQQPGQSLTLIATANQGSEATYESGFVIDKFPISRPNLTFSTLTVSNMSPEDSSIYLCSVSRVQNTEAFFGQGTRLTVV.